This T cell receptor (beta chain) was captured by sequencing in a study of shared clonotypes between healthy human individuals. The method was immunoSEQ multiplex PCR; TCRdb's version includes in-frame clones alone and lacks a portion of them. The sample lists more than 600,000 clones, about 90% occurring once. This clone was found once. Naive CD8 cells, CD45RO-negative and positively selected for CCR7, excluded terminally differentiated effector memory CD45RA+ cells. The TCR sequence derives from a man aged 30 to 39 in good health. The sequenced material came from naive CD8+ T cells sorted from blood.

The DNA of the CDR3 is TGCGCCAGCACAACTAGCGGAAGCTACAATGAGCAGTTCTTC. Its protein product is CASTTSGSYNEQFF. The rearrangement links TRBV10-2 to TRBJ2-1; 8 nucleotides line up with TRBD2. CDR3 length: 14 residues. V shed 7 bases, J shed 3 bases, and the junction held 5 bases outside the gene matches. Germline assignment: CDR1 WSHSY and CDR2 SAAADI.